The clone carrying this T cell receptor (beta chain) was counted a few times. Sample time point: newly diagnosed GD, antithyroid drugs for less than 3 months. Extracted PBMC RNA gave rise to the TCR library. These data come from a study of regulatory T cells in long-lasting Graves disease. With iRepertoire HTBI primers and Arm-PCR of CDR3 regions, TCR beta libraries were built. MiXCR was run by TCRdb on the multiplex PCR reads, yielding one entry per CDR3 protein. The data contain about 400,000 distinct CDR3 sequences, 15% of them singletons. This sequence originates from a female donor with Graves disease. The sample consisted of peripheral blood mononuclear cells (PBMCs), taken at new diagnosis, from a patient treated with antithyroid drugs.

The CDR3 sequence is CASSLESTGRRNIQYF. CDR3 nucleotide sequence: TGTGCCAGCAGCTTAGAATCGACAGGGCGCCGGAACATTCAGTACTTC. The V call is TRBV7-2, the J call TRBJ2-4; TRBD1 agrees at 7 bases. The CDR3 totals 16 residues. Germline V gene lookup returns CDR1 SGHTA and CDR2 FQGNSA. V shed 1 base and J 7 bases; nucleotides not matched to a gene: 10.